A single sample is the source of the 3 T cell receptor beta chains below, sequenced in a study of Ad26.COV2.S vaccination and SARS-CoV-2 variants. Treatment defined: about 20 received Ad26.COV2.S at low or high dose, single or two shots; roughly 5 received placebo; per-sample allocation not given. Sample collection was performed on day 63 after the first vaccine or placebo injection. Assay: immunoSEQ multiplex PCR; the TCRdb copy retains only in-frame clones and omits some. Of 200,000 to 300,000 clones detected, 70% to 90% appear once; the ten largest clones hold about 10%. The specimen comprised peripheral blood, sampled in a trial of Ad26.COV2.S vaccine versus placebo. These TCRs come from a person aged 18-60 years who received the Ad26.COV2.S COVID-19 vaccine or a placebo.

This chain uses TRBV12-5 with TRBJ2-3, with TRBD2 as a possible D gene (5 bases). The CDR3 spans 15 residues. Germline loops: CDR1 LGHNT, CDR2 FRNRAP. V was trimmed by 1 base and J by 2 bases, leaving 10 bases between them. CDR3 DNA: TGTGCTAGTGGTTTGGAAGGAGGAATCACAGATACGCAGTATTTT. It encodes CASGLEGGITDTQYF.

V gene TRBV29-1 combines with J gene TRBJ2-7, with D unclear. The V end was cut by 7 bases, the J end by 2 bases, with 12 bases between. The CDR3 has 12 amino acids. The germline V gene encodes CDR1 SQVTM and CDR2 ANQGSEA. The CDR3 is CSGSDGTYEQYF. DNA of the CDR3: TGCAGCGGCAGTGACGGAACCTACGAGCAGTACTTC.

J is TRBJ1-4 and V is TRBV2; D is uncertain. This CDR3 has 14 residues. Germline CDR1 reads SNHLY; CDR2 reads FYNNEI. V was shortened by 1 base and J by 5 bases, with 8 bases between the two germline ends. CDR3 amino acids: CASSEGTANEKLFF. CDR3 bases: TGTGCCAGCAGTGAAGGGACGGCCAATGAAAAACTGTTTTTT.